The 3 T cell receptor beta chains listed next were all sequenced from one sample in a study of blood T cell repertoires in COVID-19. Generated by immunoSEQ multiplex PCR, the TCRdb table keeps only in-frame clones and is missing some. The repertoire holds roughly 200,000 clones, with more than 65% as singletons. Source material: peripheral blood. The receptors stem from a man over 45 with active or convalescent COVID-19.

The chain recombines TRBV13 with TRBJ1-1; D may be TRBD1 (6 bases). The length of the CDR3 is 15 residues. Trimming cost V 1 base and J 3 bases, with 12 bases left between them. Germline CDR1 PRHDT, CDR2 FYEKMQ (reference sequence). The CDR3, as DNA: TGTGCCAGCAGCTTAGATGACAGGCGATACACTGAAGCTTTCTTT. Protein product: CASSLDDRRYTEAFF. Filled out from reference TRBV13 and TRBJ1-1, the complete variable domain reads AAGVIQSPRHLIKEKRETATLKCYPIPRHDTVYWYQQGPGQDPQFLISFYEKMQSDKGSIPDRFSAQQFSDYHSELNMSSLELGDSALYFCASSLDDRRYTEAFFGQGTRLTVV.

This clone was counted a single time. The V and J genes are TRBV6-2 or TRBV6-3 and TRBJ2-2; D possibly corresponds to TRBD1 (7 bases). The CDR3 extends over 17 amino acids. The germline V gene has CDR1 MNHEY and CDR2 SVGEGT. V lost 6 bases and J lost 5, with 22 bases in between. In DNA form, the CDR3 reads TGTGCCAGCAGCCGATACGGCAGGGGGGCCTTGACCGGGGAGCTGTTTTTT. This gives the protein CASSRYGRGALTGELFF.

The CDR3 sequence: CATSEQNRESGANVLTF. The CDR3 DNA reads TGTGCCACCAGTGAGCAGAACAGGGAGTCTGGGGCCAACGTCCTGACTTTC. V usage is TRBV24-1 and J usage is TRBJ2-6; possibly TRBD1 for D (6 bases). Trimming took 4 bases from V and 1 from J, leaving 13 bases between them. Germline V CDR1 and CDR2: KGHDR, SFDVKD. The CDR3 is made up of 17 amino acids.